These 23 T cell receptor beta chains were sequenced from one sample in a study of blood T cell repertoires in COVID-19. Data came from immunoSEQ multiplex PCR; TCRdb stores just in-frame clones and leaves some out. The sample contains about 270,000 clones, approximately 86% of which appear only once. Sequenced: peripheral blood. The receptor source for this set is a man between 40 and 49 years old who had recovered from COVID-19.

The rearrangement links TRBV6-5 to TRBJ2-1, with 8 bases fitting TRBD2. V lost 4 bases, J lost 3 bases, and 8 bases stayed unmatched. Per the germline V gene, CDR1 is MNHEY and CDR2 is SVGAGI. The CDR3 runs 16 residues. The CDR3 loop is CASSWGSGSSYNEQFF. The CDR3 nucleotides are TGTGCCAGCAGTTGGGGCAGCGGGAGTAGCTACAATGAGCAGTTCTTC.

This chain joins TRBV27 and TRBJ2-2; D is possibly TRBD1 (5 bases). Germline V gene data show CDR1 as MNHEY and CDR2 as SMNVEV (reference sequence). The V end was cut by 3 bases, the J end by 1 base, with 12 bases between. The CDR3 runs 16 residues. The CDR3 region is CASSFWMTVNTGELFF. The CDR3 bases are TGTGCCAGCAGTTTTTGGATGACAGTGAACACCGGGGAGCTGTTTTTT.

The CDR3 nucleotides are TGCGCCAGCAGTGACTATTCACGTGCGCTTAGCACAGATACGCAGTATTTT. It yields the protein CASSDYSRALSTDTQYF. The chain uses TRBV10-1 and TRBJ2-3, with no clear D. From germline, CDR1 is WNHNN and CDR2 SYGVQD (reference sequence). Trimming shortened V by 3 bases and J by 0 bases, and 16 bases separated the two germline ends. The CDR3 is 17 amino acids.

This clone was observed once. The chain links TRBV21-1 to TRBJ2-5; the DNA was not compared with TRBD2, the D call given in the table. TRBV21-1 is tagged as a pseudogene. The CDR3 runs to 13 residues. In nucleotides, the CDR3 is TGTGCCAGCAGCAAAAATCGGGGTGAGACCCAGTACTTC. Protein product: CASSKNRGETQYF.

The chain combines TRBV4-1 with TRBJ1-3; 7 bases agree with TRBD1. CDR1 and CDR2 from the germline V gene are MGHRA and YSYEKL. CDR3 length: 16 amino acids. Trimming took 4 bases from V and 0 from J; bases not matched to a gene: 6. This CDR3 reads CASSLYGTDSGNTIYF. CDR3 DNA sequence: TGCGCCAGCAGCCTTTACGGGACAGACTCTGGAAACACCATATATTTT.

The V and J genes are TRBV7-3 and TRBJ2-1; TRBD2 matches 8 bases. Germline V gives CDR1 SGHTA, CDR2 FQGTGA. With V trimmed by 4 bases and J by 9 bases, 5 bases remained unmatched. The CDR3 loop spans 13 amino acids. The CDR3 region is CASSSGLEFEQFF. CDR3 DNA: TGTGCCAGCAGCTCGGGACTAGAATTTGAGCAGTTCTTC. The full variable domain, its missing parts supplied by reference TRBV7-3 and TRBJ2-1, is GAGVSQTPSNKVTEKGKYVELRCDPISGHTALYWYRQSLGQGPEFLIYFQGTGAADDSGLPNDRFFAVRPEGSVSTLKIQRTERGDSAVYLCASSSGLEFEQFFGPGTRLTVL.

The V call is TRBV5-8, the J call TRBJ2-3, with TRBD2 matching over 8 bases. This CDR3 region has 16 residues. V was clipped by 2 bases and J by 2 bases; unmatched bases: 7. Germline V gene lookup returns CDR1 SGHTS and CDR2 YDEGEE. CDR3 sequence reads: CASSFFGGAPTDTQYF. The CDR3 region has the DNA TGTGCCAGCAGCTTTTTCGGGGGGGCTCCCACAGATACGCAGTATTTT.

The chain links TRBV10-1 to TRBJ2-7; 8 bases align to TRBD2. This CDR3 spans 14 amino acids. Per the germline V gene, CDR1 is WNHNN and CDR2 is SYGVQD (reference sequence). V was pared by 8 bases and J by 5 bases, with 11 bases of the junction left unmatched. In DNA, the CDR3 is TGCGCCAGCGAACCGGGACTAGTGTTCCACGAGCAGTACTTC. As protein: CASEPGLVFHEQYF.

The chain is built from TRBV6-2 or TRBV6-3 and TRBJ2-3, with TRBD2 identical over 10 bases. This CDR3 comprises 15 residues. From germline, CDR1 is MNHEY and CDR2 SVGEGT. The J segment lost 1 base and the V segment lost 6 bases, leaving 4 bases of the junction unmatched. The CDR3 sequence: CASRYLAGGTDTQYF. The CDR3 DNA is TGTGCCAGCAGATACCTAGCGGGGGGCACAGATACGCAGTATTTT.

The chain recombines TRBV5-6 with TRBJ1-2, with 11 bases lining up with TRBD1. J gave up 4 bases and V 3 bases, and 8 bases lay outside the gene matches. Germline CDR1 reads SGHDT; CDR2 reads YYEEEE. The length of the CDR3 is 16 residues. Written as DNA, the CDR3 is TGTGCCAGCAGCTACAATGGACAGGGGGCTAGCTATGGCTACACCTTC. It translates to CASSYNGQGASYGYTF.

The rearrangement joins TRBV7-9 to TRBJ2-4, with 10 nucleotides matching TRBD2. Trimming took 5 bases from V and 3 from J; bases not matched to a gene: 13. CDR1 is SEHNR and CDR2 is FQNEAQ in the germline V gene (reference sequence). The CDR3 sequence is 18 residues long. The CDR3, as DNA: TGTGCCAGCAGCGGTGCGGAGCGGGGGGGCCTTGTCAAAAACATTCAGTACTTC. The encoded protein is CASSGAERGGLVKNIQYF. Filled out from reference TRBV7-9 and TRBJ2-4, the complete variable domain reads DTGVSQNPRHKITKRGQNVTFRCDPISEHNRLYWYRQTLGQGPEFLTYFQNEAQLEKSRLLSDRFSAERPKGSFSTLEIQRTEQGDSAMYLCASSGAERGGLVKNIQYFGAGTRLSVL.

The chain is built from TRBV4-3 and TRBJ1-3; 9 bases align to TRBD1. Trimming removed 3 bases from V and 2 bases from J; junction bases left unmatched: 5. Germline V gives CDR1 LGHNA, CDR2 YSLEER. The CDR3 is 16 residues long. Written as DNA, the CDR3 is TGCGCCAGCAGCCATCAACACAGGGGGCCTGGAAACACCATATATTTT. This sequence encodes CASSHQHRGPGNTIYF.

The genes are TRBV10-3 and TRBJ2-7, with 7 bases that match TRBD1. The germline V gene encodes CDR1 ENHRY and CDR2 SYGVKD. The CDR3 contains 13 residues. The V segment lost 11 bases and the J segment 3 bases; nucleotides outside the gene matches: 10. The CDR3 loop is CAVGEGAGYEQYF. The CDR3 DNA sequence: TGTGCCGTAGGTGAGGGGGCGGGCTACGAGCAGTACTTC.

The V and J genes are TRBV5-1 and TRBJ1-2; 9 bases line up with TRBD1. Germline values: CDR1 SGHRS, CDR2 YFSETQ. V was pared by 0 bases and J by 5 bases, with 11 bases of the junction left unmatched. The CDR3 covers 17 residues. This CDR3 is CASSLVLGGQGVYGYTF. As DNA, the CDR3 is TGCGCCAGCAGCTTGGTTTTGGGGGGACAGGGAGTGTATGGCTACACCTTC.

This clone was recorded a few times. V usage is TRBV10-3 and J usage is TRBJ1-2; no firm D call. CDR3 length: 15 residues. Trimming pared 2 bases from V and 4 bases from J, leaving 14 bases between. The germline gives CDR1 ENHRY, CDR2 SYGVKD. The CDR3 nucleotides read TGTGCCATCAGTGAGATAAGGGTAGAGGGCTATGGCTACACCTTC. Protein product: CAISEIRVEGYGYTF.

The chain carries TRBV7-9 and TRBJ1-4; D perhaps matches TRBD1 (5 bases). This CDR3 has 16 amino acids. The germline V gene has CDR1 SEHNR and CDR2 FQNEAQ (reference sequence). Deletions cut 7 bases from V and 0 bases from J, with 15 bases between. Here the CDR3 DNA reads TGTGCCAGCACCCCCCTCGCAGGGTCAACTAATGAAAAACTGTTTTTT. Protein sequence: CASTPLAGSTNEKLFF.

The chain uses TRBV7-2 and TRBJ2-2; TRBD2 aligns across 9 bases. Germline-derived CDR1 and CDR2 are SGHTA and FQGNSA. With V trimmed by 5 bases and J by 5 bases, 3 bases remained unmatched. The CDR3 is made up of 14 amino acids. CDR3 bases: TGTGCCAGCAGCCTTAGCGGGGGAACCGGGGAGCTGTTTTTT. Its protein product is CASSLSGGTGELFF.

This chain uses TRBV7-2 with TRBJ2-4, with TRBD2 identical over 8 bases. This CDR3 is built from 16 residues. V was clipped by 1 base and J by 3 bases; unmatched bases: 5. Germline assignment: CDR1 SGHTA and CDR2 FQGNSA. CDR3 protein: CASSLERGKVKNIQYF. The DNA for the CDR3 is TGTGCCAGCAGCTTAGAGCGGGGGAAAGTCAAAAACATTCAGTACTTC.

The chain uses TRBV7-8 and TRBJ2-1; the D gene is possibly TRBD2 (6 bases). V lost 5 bases, J lost 5 bases, and 16 bases lay in between. This CDR3 region has 15 residues. Per germline, CDR1 SGHVS and CDR2 FQNEAQ. Here the CDR3 reads CASSLRRGRNNEQFF. The CDR3 DNA sequence: TGTGCCAGCAGCCTCCGTCGGGGGAGAAACAATGAGCAGTTCTTC. Full variable domain (remainder filled in from reference TRBV7-8 and TRBJ2-1): GAGVSQSPRYKVAKRGQDVALRCDPISGHVSLFWYQQALGQGPEFLTYFQNEAQLDKSGLPSDRFFAERPEGSVSTLKIQRTQQEDSAVYLCASSLRRGRNNEQFFGPGTRLTVL.

This clone appeared once. This rearrangement joins TRBV11-2 to TRBJ2-3; 14 nucleotides match TRBD2. V lost 5 bases and J lost 0; bases outside the gene matches: 7. Germline assignment: CDR1 SGHAT and CDR2 FQNNGV. The CDR3 runs to 18 residues. The CDR3 sequence: CASSRGLAGGRSTDTQYF. CDR3 sequence (DNA): TGTGCCAGCAGCCGAGGACTAGCGGGAGGCCGTAGCACAGATACGCAGTATTTT.

The genes are TRBV4-1 and TRBJ2-1; 10 bases align to TRBD2. Germline V gives CDR1 MGHRA, CDR2 YSYEKL. The CDR3 is made up of 16 amino acids. V gave up 0 bases and J gave up 6 bases; unmatched junction bases: 5. This CDR3 is CASSQDGSGGANEQFF. The CDR3 DNA is TGCGCCAGCAGCCAAGATGGCAGCGGGGGGGCCAATGAGCAGTTCTTC.

The chain uses TRBV7-8 and TRBJ2-5; the match to TRBD1 covers 9 bases. Germline V lookup: CDR1 SGHVS, CDR2 FQNEAQ. Trimming removed 5 bases from V and 5 bases from J; junction bases left unmatched: 6. The CDR3 consists of 14 residues. This chain's CDR3 is CASSQRTGVETQYF. The DNA for the CDR3 is TGTGCCAGCAGCCAGAGGACAGGGGTGGAGACCCAGTACTTC.

This chain uses TRBV7-2 with TRBJ1-5; a possible D gene is TRBD1 (5 bases). CDR1 is SGHTA, CDR2 FQGNSA, per germline. The CDR3 spans 17 residues. The V gene lost 5 bases and the J gene lost 3 bases, with 20 bases spanning the gap. CDR3 region: CASSQGDRGRVNQPQHF. The CDR3 region has the DNA TGTGCCAGCAGCCAAGGGGATCGTGGAAGGGTCAATCAGCCCCAGCATTTT.